These 2 T cell receptor beta chains came from one sample sequenced in a study of cytomegalovirus exposure and HLA in healthy donors. 13 Jbeta primers and 60 Vbeta primers were used for the PCR. The method was immunoSEQ multiplex PCR; TCRdb's version includes in-frame clones alone and lacks a portion of them. The repertoire holds about 110,000 clones, about 70% seen once, with under 4% in the top ten. The sample taken for sequencing was PBMCs. Every receptor here comes from a man aged 30-40 years in good health and CMV-seronegative.

The rearrangement uses TRBV5-8 and TRBJ2-5, with D possibly being TRBD2 (6 bases). Germline CDR1 and CDR2: SGHTS and YDEGEE. The CDR3 is made up of 15 amino acids. V lost 4 bases and J lost 2, with 15 bases in between. The CDR3 sequence: CASSPRGAVQETQYF. In nucleotides, the CDR3 is TGTGCCAGCAGCCCCCGCGGGGCAGTTCAAGAGACCCAGTACTTC.

The chain recombines TRBV28 with TRBJ1-2, with TRBD1 as a possible D gene (5 bases). Germline values: CDR1 MDHEN, CDR2 SYDVKM. The CDR3 spans 14 residues. Trimming shortened V by 8 bases and J by 4 bases, and 17 bases separated the two germline ends. CDR3 in DNA: TGTGCCAGCCTAACCGGGGGAGGTGGCTATGGCTACACCTTC. Translated: CASLTGGGGYGYTF.